Below, one TCR beta chain is given with its context. The antigen remains unidentified. The sample originates from a study of cytomegalovirus exposure and HLA in healthy donors. General study findings and limits: Among donors in an Asian-associated ancestry cluster, a later analysis reportedly found fewer N-insertions than the approximately 670-donor mean. Being productive about 90% or about 30% of the time was typical of most TCR beta V segments in an earlier analysis.

Researchers ran the PCR with 60 Vbeta and 13 Jbeta primers. Assay: immunoSEQ multiplex PCR; the TCRdb copy retains only in-frame clones and omits some. This repertoire comprises 45,000 to 55,000 clones; its ten largest clones make up more than 9.5%. This CDR3 has 15 residues. Trimming removed 3 bases at V and 2 bases at J, with 15 bases between. Germline V gene sequence: CDR1 GTSNPN, CDR2 SVGIG (reference sequence). The chain is built from TRBV30 and TRBJ2-3, with D possibly TRBD2 on 7 matching bases. The sequenced sample was PBMCs. The receptor comes from a woman between 45 and 60 years old in good health and CMV-seropositive. The CDR3 DNA follows: TGTGCCTGGAGAGTGTGGGGGGGCACCACAGATACGCAGTATTTT. It is translated as CAWRVWGGTTDTQYF.